The 28 T cell receptor beta chains in this list originate from one sample, sequenced in a study of shared clonotypes between healthy human individuals. Method: immunoSEQ multiplex PCR; TCRdb's copy keeps in-frame clones and lacks some. The repertoire consists of 450,000 to 650,000 clones, with roughly 79% occurring once and the leading ten covering approximately 12%. The sequenced sample was PBMCs. The receptors were sampled from a woman aged 40 to 50 in good health. Some clones in this sample may be carry-over from other donors' samples.

The chain links TRBV5-4 to TRBJ2-4; 8 nucleotides line up with TRBD1. This CDR3 is 16 amino acids long. V lost 3 bases, J lost 1 base, and 6 bases stayed unmatched. Germline V gene sequence: CDR1 SGHNT, CDR2 YYREEE (reference sequence). CDR3 sequence: CASSSERQGAKNIQYF. CDR3 sequence (DNA): TGTGCCAGCAGCTCGGAAAGACAGGGGGCCAAAAACATTCAGTACTTC.

The rearrangement links TRBV6-5 to TRBJ1-2, with 9 bases aligning to TRBD1. The CDR3 is 14 residues long. Germline V gene sequence: CDR1 MNHEY, CDR2 SVGAGI. V shed 6 bases, J shed 8 bases, and the junction held 10 bases outside the gene matches. Written as DNA, the CDR3 is TGTGCCAGCAGCTCCGGGACAGGGAAACGCGGCTACACCTTC. It specifies CASSSGTGKRGYTF.

The genes are TRBV7-3 and TRBJ2-6; D uncertain. Trimming stripped 5 bases from V and 0 bases from J, with 5 bases between. In germline, CDR1 is SGHTA, CDR2 FQGTGA. This CDR3 contains 14 residues. The CDR3 reads CASSTLSGANVLTF. The CDR3 DNA reads TGTGCCAGCAGCACTCTCTCTGGGGCCAACGTCCTGACTTTC.

This clone turned up a few times. This chain links TRBV5-4 with TRBJ2-5, with TRBD1 as a possible D gene (5 bases). The CDR3 consists of 14 residues. Germline V gene sequence: CDR1 SGHNT, CDR2 YYREEE (reference sequence). V shed 1 base and J shed 1 base, with 8 bases lying between them. The CDR3 DNA follows: TGTGCCAGCAGCTTGCAGGGAATCCAAGAGACCCAGTACTTC. It specifies CASSLQGIQETQYF.

V usage is TRBV5-1 and J usage is TRBJ1-1; 7 bases agree with TRBD1. This CDR3 has 14 amino acids. Germline V gene lookup returns CDR1 SGHRS and CDR2 YFSETQ. V gave up 4 bases and J gave up 0 bases; unmatched junction bases: 3. This CDR3 reads CASSGDSMNTEAFF. The CDR3 DNA sequence: TGCGCCAGCAGCGGGGACAGCATGAACACTGAAGCTTTCTTT. The full variable domain, completed using reference TRBV5-1 and TRBJ1-1, is KAGVTQTPRYLIKTRGQQVTLSCSPISGHRSVSWYQQTPGQGLQFLFEYFSETQRNKGNFPGRFSGRQFSNSRSEMNVSTLELGDSALYLCASSGDSMNTEAFFGQGTRLTVV.

The chain employs TRBV27 and TRBJ2-2; TRBD2 agrees at 7 bases. Germline-derived CDR1 and CDR2 are MNHEY and SMNVEV (reference sequence). This CDR3 contains 16 residues. V gave up 1 base and J gave up 1 base; unmatched junction bases: 3. DNA for the CDR3: TGTGCCAGCAGTTTATTAGCGGGCAAGAACACCGGGGAGCTGTTTTTT. This codes for CASSLLAGKNTGELFF.

The chain recombines TRBV6-1 with TRBJ2-1; TRBD2 aligns across 7 bases. The CDR3 contains 18 residues. The V gene's germline CDR1 is MNHNS and CDR2 SASEGT. The junction had 15 bases not matched to a gene; V was cut back by 2 bases and J by 5 bases. CDR3 sequence (DNA): TGTGCCAGCAGTGAAAAAAGGCGGGTGTCCCTAGCGGACAATGAGCAGTTCTTC. Translated: CASSEKRRVSLADNEQFF.

The V and J genes are TRBV5-3 and TRBJ2-1; weak D call: TRBD2 (7 bases). TRBV5-3 is an ORF; its function is uncertain. The V and J ends lost 6 bases and 0 bases respectively, with 16 bases between them. The CDR3 is made up of 16 amino acids. CDR3 sequence (DNA): TGTGCCAGAACCCTGGCTCGGGGGGCCTCCTACAATGAGCAGTTCTTC. It encodes CARTLARGASYNEQFF.

The genes are TRBV7-6 and TRBJ2-1, with 9 positions matching TRBD2. This CDR3 comprises 15 residues. Germline V gene data show CDR1 as SGHVS and CDR2 as FNYEAQ. V lost 1 base to trimming and J lost 7 bases; unmatched junction nucleotides: 5. The CDR3 bases are TGTGCCAGCAGCTTAGTACTAGCGGGTAGGAATGAGCAGTTCTTC. It codes for CASSLVLAGRNEQFF.

The CDR3 region has the DNA TGTGCTAGTGGTTTGGGGACTTACAATGAGCAGTTCTTC. Encoded protein: CASGLGTYNEQFF. The rearrangement uses TRBV12-5 and TRBJ2-1; TRBD2 might be the D (5 bases). V was trimmed by 1 base and J by 4 bases, leaving 5 bases between them. This CDR3 spans 13 amino acids. Per germline, CDR1 LGHNT and CDR2 FRNRAP.

CDR3: CASSLGVNRQASNGYTF. In nucleotides, the CDR3 is TGCGCCAGCAGCTTGGGGGTTAATCGACAGGCCAGTAATGGCTACACCTTC. V and J are TRBV5-1 and TRBJ1-2, with a weak D call TRBD1 (6 bases). Germline V lookup: CDR1 SGHRS, CDR2 YFSETQ. V gave up 0 bases and J gave up 6 bases, with 21 bases separating them. The CDR3 has 17 residues.

The rearrangement uses TRBV4-3 and TRBJ2-3; D unclear. The germline gives CDR1 LGHNA, CDR2 YSLEER. Trimming pared 1 base from V and 1 base from J, leaving 6 bases between. CDR3 length: 14 residues. The CDR3 sequence is CASSQGLRTDTQYF. The CDR3, as DNA: TGCGCCAGCAGCCAAGGACTGCGCACAGATACGCAGTATTTT.

The CDR3 protein is CASSAAGGATNYGYTF. CDR3 DNA: TGTGCCAGCAGCGCCGCAGGGGGCGCGACTAACTATGGCTACACCTTC. The chain recombines TRBV9 with TRBJ1-2, with TRBD1 identical over 8 bases. CDR3 length: 16 residues. The junction had 7 bases not matched to a gene; V was cut back by 3 bases and J by 0 bases. Germline values: CDR1 SGDLS, CDR2 YYNGEE.

This chain links TRBV30 with TRBJ1-2; D is undetermined. The CDR3 loop spans 11 amino acids. V lost 4 bases and J 8 bases, leaving 11 bases between the germline ends. Per germline, CDR1 GTSNPN and CDR2 SVGIG (reference sequence). The CDR3 reads CAWTGPGGYTF. The CDR3 nucleotides read TGTGCCTGGACAGGCCCGGGGGGCTACACCTTC.

The chain recombines TRBV7-2 with TRBJ1-5; no definite D call. Germline V gene sequence: CDR1 SGHTA, CDR2 FQGNSA. V lost 5 bases and J lost 5, with 13 bases in between. CDR3 length equals 14 residues. The CDR3 region is CASSPTVSDQPQHF. As DNA, the CDR3 is TGTGCCAGCAGCCCTACCGTTTCTGATCAGCCCCAGCATTTT.

Comment on this clone: A far larger clone is just one base off, so this is likely a read error. As the CDR3 is not closed by the conserved phenylalanine or tryptophan, this likely results from a read error. This chain links TRBV13 with TRBJ2-7; D gene ambiguous. Germline loops: CDR1 PRHDT, CDR2 FYEKMQ (reference sequence). Trimming removed 5 bases at V and 0 bases at J, with 11 bases between. The CDR3 spans 14 residues. CDR3 region: CASSLTPYSYEQYL. DNA for the CDR3: TGTGCCAGCAGCCTAACCCCCTACTCCTACGAGCAGTACCTC.

V and J are TRBV30 and TRBJ1-4; D possibly corresponds to TRBD1 (6 bases). The CDR3 is 15 residues long. V gave up 0 bases and J gave up 7 bases, with 15 bases separating them. Germline assignment: CDR1 GTSNPN and CDR2 SVGIG (reference sequence). CDR3 region: CAWSVVGGLGEKLFF. CDR3 DNA: TGTGCCTGGAGTGTCGTGGGGGGCTTAGGTGAAAAACTGTTTTTT. Using reference TRBV30 and TRBJ1-4 for the parts outside the CDR3, the full variable domain is SQTIHQWPATLVQPVGSPLSLECTVEGTSNPNLYWYRQAAGRGLQLLFYSVGIGQISSEVPQNLSASRPQDRQFILSSKKLLLSDSGFYLCAWSVVGGLGEKLFFGSGTQLSVL.

The V call is TRBV7-9, the J call TRBJ1-1, with 9 positions matching TRBD1. V gave up 1 base and J gave up 4 bases; unmatched junction bases: 7. Germline V lookup: CDR1 SEHNR, CDR2 FQNEAQ (reference sequence). The CDR3 sequence is 16 residues long. The CDR3 DNA is TGTGCCAGCAGCTTAGTAGGGGGACAGGGACCCACTGAAGCTTTCTTT. This gives the protein CASSLVGGQGPTEAFF.

This clone was recorded a few times. This rearrangement joins TRBV2 to TRBJ1-6; no reliable D call. V was cut by 7 bases and J by 7 bases, with 11 bases left in between. This CDR3 spans 13 amino acids. The V gene's germline CDR1 is SNHLY and CDR2 FYNNEI. The chain's CDR3 is CASNVEKNSPLHF. The CDR3 nucleotides are TGTGCCAGCAATGTGGAGAAAAATTCACCCCTCCACTTT.

The rearrangement uses TRBV2 and TRBJ2-5, with TRBD2 identical over 10 bases. CDR1 and CDR2 from the germline V gene are SNHLY and FYNNEI. The CDR3 is 15 residues long. The junction had 10 bases not matched to a gene; V was cut back by 7 bases and J by 5 bases. Here the CDR3 DNA reads TGTGCCAGCACCAGGCTAGCGGGAGTGTCTGAGACCCAGTACTTC. Translating gives CASTRLAGVSETQYF. Full variable domain (rest looked up from reference TRBV2 and TRBJ2-5): EPEVTQTPSHQVTQMGQEVILRCVPISNHLYFYWYRQILGQKVEFLVSFYNNEISEKSEIFDDQFSVERPDGSNFTLKIRSTKLEDSAMYFCASTRLAGVSETQYFGPGTRLLVL.

The V and J genes are TRBV10-3 and TRBJ2-4, with D perhaps TRBD1 (5 bases). The CDR3 is 20 amino acids. V gave up 2 bases and J gave up 1 base, with 24 bases separating them. Per germline, CDR1 ENHRY and CDR2 SYGVKD. The CDR3 DNA follows: TGTGCCATCAGTGAGACAGGAATCTTTGGTCGCCGGCGGGCCAAAAACATTCAGTACTTC. Protein product: CAISETGIFGRRRAKNIQYF.

The chain uses TRBV7-2 and TRBJ2-1; D gene uncertain. Germline values: CDR1 SGHTA, CDR2 FQGNSA. Trimming removed 4 bases at V and 5 bases at J, with 12 bases between. The CDR3 runs to 14 residues. Here the CDR3 DNA reads TGTGCCAGCAGCTACGACCCTCGGGACAATGAGCAGTTCTTC. This translates into CASSYDPRDNEQFF.

This chain joins TRBV11-2 and TRBJ2-5; 15 bases align to TRBD2. The CDR3 has 17 residues. Germline trimming cut 1 base from V and 5 bases from J; bases unmatched to any gene: 5. Germline CDR1 SGHAT, CDR2 FQNNGV. CDR3 loop: CASSLGTSGRAGETQYF. The CDR3 nucleotides are TGTGCCAGCAGCTTAGGGACTAGCGGGAGGGCCGGGGAGACCCAGTACTTC.

CDR3 in amino acids: CASSEALGGGYGYTF. The CDR3 region has the DNA TGTGCCAGCAGTGAAGCGCTCGGGGGAGGCTATGGCTACACCTTC. The chain employs TRBV6-1 and TRBJ1-2; D might be TRBD1 (5 bases). The length of the CDR3 is 15 residues. The V end lost 0 bases, the J end lost 4 bases, and 12 bases lay between the germline ends. Germline V gene sequence: CDR1 MNHNS, CDR2 SASEGT.

In DNA form, the CDR3 reads TGTGCCAGCAGCTTAAAAGCGGGAGGACTCTACGAGCAGTACTTC. As protein: CASSLKAGGLYEQYF. The rearrangement links TRBV7-9 to TRBJ2-7, with 9 nucleotides matching TRBD2. The trim removed 2 bases at V and 3 bases at J, leaving 5 bases unmatched. The germline gives CDR1 SEHNR, CDR2 FQNEAQ (reference sequence). The CDR3 has 15 amino acids.

This clone was seen a handful of times. This chain links TRBV19 with TRBJ2-7, with D maybe TRBD2 (6 bases). The CDR3 covers 13 residues. Per germline, CDR1 LNHDA and CDR2 SQIVND (reference sequence). With 4 bases removed from V and 6 bases from J, the gap between germline ends came to 13 bases. CDR3 DNA: TGTGCCAGTAGTACCAAGACTAGAGGCGAGCAGTACTTC. It yields the protein CASSTKTRGEQYF.

The gene calls are TRBV5-1 and TRBJ2-3, with D tentatively TRBD2 (6 bases). Germline lookup yields CDR1 SGHRS and CDR2 YFSETQ. Trimming removed 2 bases at V and 2 bases at J, with 9 bases between. This CDR3 region has 14 residues. In nucleotides, the CDR3 is TGCGCCAGCAGCTTTAGCGGAGTCACAGATACGCAGTATTTT. It translates to CASSFSGVTDTQYF. Full variable domain (rest looked up from reference TRBV5-1 and TRBJ2-3): KAGVTQTPRYLIKTRGQQVTLSCSPISGHRSVSWYQQTPGQGLQFLFEYFSETQRNKGNFPGRFSGRQFSNSRSEMNVSTLELGDSALYLCASSFSGVTDTQYFGPGTRLTVL.

The rearrangement joins TRBV10-3 to TRBJ1-5; no clear D gene. The CDR3 runs to 15 residues. V lost 5 bases and J lost 1, with 12 bases in between. Germline-derived CDR1 and CDR2 are ENHRY and SYGVKD. The CDR3 DNA reads TGTGCCATCAGTCGGACGGAAGCAAGCAATCAGCCCCAGCATTTT. This sequence encodes CAISRTEASNQPQHF.